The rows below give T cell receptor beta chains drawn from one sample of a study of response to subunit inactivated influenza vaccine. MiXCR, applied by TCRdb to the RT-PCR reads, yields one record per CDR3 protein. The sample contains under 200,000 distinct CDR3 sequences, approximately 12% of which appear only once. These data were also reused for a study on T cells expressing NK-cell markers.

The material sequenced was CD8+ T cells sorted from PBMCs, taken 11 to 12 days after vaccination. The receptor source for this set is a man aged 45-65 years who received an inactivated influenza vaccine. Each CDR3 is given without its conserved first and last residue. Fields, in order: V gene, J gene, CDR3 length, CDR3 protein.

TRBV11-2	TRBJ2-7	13	ASSLGDSPYYEQY
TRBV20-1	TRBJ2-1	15	SARPALAGGRYNEQF
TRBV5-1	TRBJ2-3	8	ASSTDTQY
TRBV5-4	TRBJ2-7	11	ASSGGWSDEQY
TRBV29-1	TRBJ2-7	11	SVARGLTYEQY
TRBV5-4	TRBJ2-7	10	ASSSEFREQY
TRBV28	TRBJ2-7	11	ASRMGRGYEQY
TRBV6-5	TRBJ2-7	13	ASSYSTQLSYEQY
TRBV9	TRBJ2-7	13	ASSVGGTPAYEQY
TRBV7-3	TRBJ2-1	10	ASGTGGHEQF
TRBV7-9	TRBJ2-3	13	ASSLTLAPTDTQY
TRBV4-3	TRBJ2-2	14	ASSQDLGRNTGELF
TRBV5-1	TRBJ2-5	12	ASSSRTFQETQY
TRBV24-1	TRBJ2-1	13	ATSDPDSSYNEQF
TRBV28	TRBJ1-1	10	ASSLSGPGAF
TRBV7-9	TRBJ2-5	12	ASRTGGATETQY
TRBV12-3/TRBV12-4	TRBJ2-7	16	ASSTQLAGVSYTHEQY
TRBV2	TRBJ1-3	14	ASSGPSTSSGNTIY
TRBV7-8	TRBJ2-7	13	ASSNNDISSYEQY
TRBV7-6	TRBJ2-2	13	ASSLAAGNTGELF
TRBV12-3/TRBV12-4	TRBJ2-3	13	ASSPSSGGPSQQY
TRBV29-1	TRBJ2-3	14	SVDEGDRASTDTQY
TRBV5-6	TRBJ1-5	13	ASSPWRGSNQPQH
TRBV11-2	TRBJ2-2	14	ASSLAGGVDTGELF
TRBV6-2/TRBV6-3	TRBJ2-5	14	ASSASLLNAQETQY
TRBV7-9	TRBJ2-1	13	ASSPTSGTYNEQF
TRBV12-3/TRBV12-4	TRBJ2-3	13	ASRRLAGSTDTQY
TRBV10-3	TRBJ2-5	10	AISSPQETQY
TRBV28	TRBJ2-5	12	ASSWTGGTETQY
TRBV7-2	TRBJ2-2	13	ASSQGVPNTGELF
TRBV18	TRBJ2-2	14	ASSPPSTGVAGELF
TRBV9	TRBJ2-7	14	ASSGGPGLAIYEQY
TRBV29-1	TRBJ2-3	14	SVLMGGAPRTDTQY
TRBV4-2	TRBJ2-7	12	ASSQVPGAGEQY
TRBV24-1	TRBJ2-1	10	ATSLGYNEQF
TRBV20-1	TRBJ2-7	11	SASLRGSYEQY
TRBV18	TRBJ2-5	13	ASSATGATQETQY